This T cell receptor (beta chain) was retrieved from a study of T-cell reconstitution after alpha-beta-depleted transplantation in children. The library targeted TCRbeta and was prepared with unique molecular identifiers. TCRdb processed the PCR reads anew with MiXCR; each CDR3 protein has one entry. The table has some 200,000 distinct CDR3 sequences, about 14% seen once; the top ten hold about 13%. The V end was cut by 3 bases, the J end by 8 bases, with 20 bases between. Germline CDR1 and CDR2: MGHRA and YSYEKL. There are 16 residues in the CDR3. The chain is built from TRBV4-1 and TRBJ2-1; weak D call: TRBD2 (5 bases). This clonotype was obtained from a human donor who donated a stem cell graft to a child with acute lymphoblastic leukemia. The sample here was PBMCs from the stem cell graft donor, taken from the stem cell graft. This chain's CDR3 is CASSHSFMLAGDEQFF. The DNA for the CDR3 is TGCGCCAGCAGCCACAGCTTCATGCTAGCCGGGGATGAGCAGTTCTTC.